These 3 T cell receptor beta chains share one sample of origin, sequenced in a study of PD-L1 blockade in urothelial cancer (TCRdb year 2017). The sample's time point label, in plain terms: pretreatment peripheral blood. To prepare the library, the immunoSEQ multiplex PCR assay was applied. TCRdb stores this immuneACCESS table with in-frame sequences only. Part of the clones is absent; in the studies checked, under half of the shortfall reflects unresolved V genes, and no reason is known for the rest. The sample table lists about 56,000 clones, approximately 83% of them with a count of one. The ten largest clonotypes hold about a sixth of the sample. The sequences come from PBMCs, collected around atezolizumab (anti-PD-L1) treatment. These receptors were obtained from a man in his sixties or seventies with urothelial cancer.

V and J are TRBV27 and TRBJ1-1; TRBD1 matches 12 bases. The V gene's germline CDR1 is MNHEY and CDR2 SMNVEV (reference sequence). The CDR3 covers 16 residues. The ends lost 1 base at V and 4 bases at J; junction bases unmatched: 4. This CDR3 is CASSLYGTGGGTEAFF. The CDR3 region has the DNA TGTGCCAGCAGTTTATACGGGACAGGGGGCGGCACTGAAGCTTTCTTT.

The chain joins TRBV5-1 to TRBJ2-7, with a tentative D call TRBD2 (7 bases). CDR3 length equals 17 residues. From germline, CDR1 is SGHRS and CDR2 YFSETQ. Trimming removed 3 bases from V and 6 bases from J, with 25 bases in between. The DNA of the CDR3 is TGCGCCAGCAGCTCTCATTTGGGAGGGGGGATAACCTCCGAGCAGTACTTC. Its translation is CASSSHLGGGITSEQYF. The variable domain in full, with the rest retrieved from reference TRBV5-1 and TRBJ2-7, is KAGVTQTPRYLIKTRGQQVTLSCSPISGHRSVSWYQQTPGQGLQFLFEYFSETQRNKGNFPGRFSGRQFSNSRSEMNVSTLELGDSALYLCASSSHLGGGITSEQYFGPGTRLTVT.

Here the CDR3 reads CASSYSGGGTDTQYF. DNA for the CDR3: TGTGCCAGCAGCTATAGCGGGGGGGGCACAGATACGCAGTATTTT. This rearrangement joins TRBV5-4 to TRBJ2-3, with 11 bases matching TRBD2. The germline CDR1 and CDR2 sequences are SGHNT and YYREEE (reference sequence). The V segment lost 3 bases and the J segment 1 base; nucleotides outside the gene matches: 1. The CDR3 sequence is 15 residues long.